Given below is one T cell receptor (beta chain) in context. The antigen it recognizes is unknown. No base qualities exist here, and no much larger clone lies one base off it. The donors belonged to the validation cohort of around 130 subjects, which was separate from the 666-subject first cohort. The sample comes from a study of cytomegalovirus exposure and HLA in healthy donors (dated by TCRdb to 2016 to 2017). Describing the broader study: The 670 or so repertoires of the first cohort and the roughly 110 validation repertoires were produced on the same platform, according to a later analysis. The study aimed to test whether signatures of past pathogen exposure could be identified by cataloging public T cell receptors. In addition to the first cohort of roughly 670 subjects, a separate validation cohort of about 120 different subjects was used. To predict cytomegalovirus infection status, the study combined high-throughput TCR immunosequencing, statistical association of individual TCRs with disease status, and machine learning.

Results the study describes overall, beyond this receptor: In vitro tests confirmed that a few of the cytomegalovirus-associated TCR beta chains recognize cytomegalovirus antigens. The study gave a list of under 200 TCR beta chains associated with cytomegalovirus. Across donors, most TCR sequences were observed very rarely, whereas some public TCRs were present in many individuals. According to the authors, the approach could potentially be generalized to other disease states and immunological phenotypes. The classifier was reported to diagnose cytomegalovirus status with high specificity and sensitivity in both the original and validation cohorts. Of the cluster scores, 90% to 95% were above 0 in a later analysis, which found that TCRs clustered in the first cohort also tended to co-occur in the roughly 130 validation repertoires. A later analysis lacked HLA typing for the validation cohort, so it scored co-occurrence in that cohort across all 120 or so repertoires.

Receptor amplification or capture employed the immunoSEQ multiplex PCR assay. In the original analysis: A statistical classification framework was built for diagnosing cytomegalovirus status from the catalog of TCR beta chain sequences. This immuneACCESS table, as held by TCRdb, lists in-frame sequences with V and J called but not all clones. Of the missing ones, under half trace to an unresolved V gene in checked studies; the others have no known cause. V and J calls and clone size follow that table, whereas D and trimming were derived from the DNA. This sample lists about 240,000 clones; approximately 83% were detected once. The top ten hold 0.95% to 1.5% of the sample. The CDR1 and CDR2 encoded by the germline V gene are SGHRS and YFSETQ. The CDR3 runs 15 residues from the cysteine to the phenylalanine. The CDR3 DNA has 45 bases and is translated from base 1. The V end gives up 4 bases and the J end 5 bases, leaving 7 bases in the junction not matched to a gene.

The source material was PBMCs. The rearrangement joined TRBV5-1 to TRBJ2-5; 11 bases in the middle match TRBD1. The origin of this receptor is a woman aged 25 to 39 in good health and CMV-seropositive. In nucleotide form, the sequence is TGCGCCAGCAGCCCGGACAGGGGGCGAGGGGAGACCCAGTACTTC. Translated, this gives CASSPDRGRGETQYF.